Following are 22 T cell receptor beta chains from one sample sequenced in a study of Ad26.COV2.S vaccination and SARS-CoV-2 variants. Described treatment: over 15 received Ad26.COV2.S at low or high dose, single or two shots; about five received placebo; per-sample allocation not given. Samples came from day 63 after the first vaccine or placebo injection. Sequenced by immunoSEQ multiplex PCR; TCRdb stores in-frame clones only, minus some. Here the sample spans hundreds of thousands of clones, about nine tenths being singletons. This sample comprised peripheral blood, obtained in a trial of Ad26.COV2.S vaccine versus placebo. Receptors were obtained from a person between 18 and 59 years old who received the Ad26.COV2.S COVID-19 vaccine or a placebo.

The chain combines TRBV30 with TRBJ2-7, with 8 nucleotides matching TRBD1. Trimming cost V 5 bases and J 6 bases; bases outside gene matches: 9. Germline V lookup: CDR1 GTSNPN, CDR2 SVGIG (reference sequence). CDR3 length: 13 residues. The CDR3 nucleotides are TGTGCCTGGGGTCGCAACAGGGGGACCGAGCAGTACTTC. Translated, it gives CAWGRNRGTEQYF.

Details on this clone: A read error may produce the germline difference seen at one junction end. The chain employs TRBV14 and TRBJ1-2; D is undetermined. The CDR3 consists of 15 residues. Germline V gene data show CDR1 as SGHDN and CDR2 as FVKESK. CDR3 nucleotides: TGTGCCAGCAGCCCCCTCACGCCCGAGCTATGGCTACTTCACTTC. Translated, it gives CASSPLTPELWLLHF. Looking up the rest from reference TRBV14 and TRBJ1-2 gives the full variable domain: EAGVTQFPSHSVIEKGQTVTLRCDPISGHDNLYWYRRVMGKEIKFLLHFVKESKQDESGMPNNRFLAERTGGTYSTLKVQPAELEDSGVYFCASSPLTPELWLLHFGSGTRLTVV.

The chain combines TRBV4-1 with TRBJ1-1, with a weak D call TRBD1 (6 bases). V lost 0 bases and J 4 bases, leaving 15 bases between the germline ends. Germline V gene sequence: CDR1 MGHRA, CDR2 YSYEKL. The CDR3 extends over 16 amino acids. CDR3 region: CASSQDSSGAGTEAFF. CDR3 DNA: TGCGCCAGCAGCCAAGATAGTTCAGGGGCCGGCACTGAAGCTTTCTTT.

The chain recombines TRBV14 with TRBJ2-5; 7 nucleotides line up with TRBD2. The CDR3 totals 15 residues. The junction had 3 bases not matched to a gene; V was cut back by 0 bases and J by 2 bases. Per the germline V gene, CDR1 is SGHDN and CDR2 is FVKESK. CDR3 sequence reads: CASSQDGLVQETQYF. The DNA of the CDR3 is TGTGCCAGCAGCCAAGACGGACTAGTACAAGAGACCCAGTACTTC. The variable domain in full, with the rest retrieved from reference TRBV14 and TRBJ2-5, is EAGVTQFPSHSVIEKGQTVTLRCDPISGHDNLYWYRRVMGKEIKFLLHFVKESKQDESGMPNNRFLAERTGGTYSTLKVQPAELEDSGVYFCASSQDGLVQETQYFGPGTRLLVL.

The chain links TRBV6-2 or TRBV6-3 to TRBJ2-1, with 8 bases fitting TRBD1. This CDR3 has 14 residues. CDR1 MNHEY and CDR2 SVGEGT come from the germline V gene. V gave up 5 bases and J gave up 3 bases; unmatched junction bases: 3. DNA of the CDR3: TGTGCCAGCAGTGGGGACAGGCTCTACAATGAGCAGTTCTTC. Translated, it gives CASSGDRLYNEQFF.

This clone was seen a handful of times. The genes are TRBV7-9 and TRBJ2-7; tentative D call: TRBD2 (5 bases). V was pared by 5 bases and J by 6 bases, with 14 bases between. Germline CDR1 SEHNR, CDR2 FQNEAQ (reference sequence). The CDR3 has 13 amino acids. In nucleotides, the CDR3 is TGTGCCAGCAGCACCCAGGTACGGGGCGAGCAGTACTTC. Protein product: CASSTQVRGEQYF.

The chain links TRBV9 to TRBJ2-3; 10 positions match TRBD1. Germline V CDR1 and CDR2: SGDLS, YYNGEE. Trimming took 0 bases from V and 6 from J; bases not matched to a gene: 4. This CDR3 has 15 amino acids. CDR3 nucleotides: TGTGCCAGCAGCGTAGACGACAGGGGGCAGGATACGCAGTATTTT. Protein: CASSVDDRGQDTQYF. The full variable domain, with the rest looked up from reference TRBV9 and TRBJ2-3, is DSGVTQTPKHLITATGQRVTLRCSPRSGDLSVYWYQQSLDQGLQFLIQYYNGEERAKGNILERFSAQQFPDLHSELNLSSLELGDSALYFCASSVDDRGQDTQYFGPGTRLTVL.

This clone was counted only a few times. V usage is TRBV9 and J usage is TRBJ1-3; D remains ambiguous. The CDR3 runs 14 residues. V lost 0 bases and J 2 bases, leaving 6 bases between the germline ends. Germline assignment: CDR1 SGDLS and CDR2 YYNGEE. The CDR3 is CASSVDIPGNTIYF. CDR3 bases: TGTGCCAGCAGCGTAGATATCCCTGGAAACACCATATATTTT. The whole variable domain, filled in from reference TRBV9 and TRBJ1-3, reads DSGVTQTPKHLITATGQRVTLRCSPRSGDLSVYWYQQSLDQGLQFLIQYYNGEERAKGNILERFSAQQFPDLHSELNLSSLELGDSALYFCASSVDIPGNTIYFGEGSWLTVV.

This clone has only one observation. The gene calls are TRBV6-5 and TRBJ1-1; TRBD1 matches 7 bases. This CDR3 contains 12 residues. Germline CDR1 is MNHEY and CDR2 is SVGAGI. Trimming cost V 6 bases and J 7 bases; bases outside gene matches: 5. CDR3 loop: CASSPGQSEAFF. The CDR3 DNA sequence: TGTGCCAGCAGCCCGGGACAGAGTGAAGCTTTCTTT.

The chain employs TRBV5-1 and TRBJ2-7, with a weak D call TRBD2 (7 bases). Trimming cost V 2 bases and J 2 bases, with 11 bases left between them. Per the germline V gene, CDR1 is SGHRS and CDR2 is YFSETQ. The length of the CDR3 is 14 residues. The CDR3 sequence is CASSLRGAAYEQYF. CDR3 in DNA: TGCGCCAGCAGCTTACGGGGGGCCGCCTACGAGCAGTACTTC.

This clone showed up just a few times. The chain joins TRBV28 to TRBJ1-2; weak D call: TRBD1 (6 bases). This CDR3 has 15 amino acids. The germline CDR1 and CDR2 sequences are MDHEN and SYDVKM. Trimming took off 1 base at V and 4 bases at J, with 13 bases between the two ends. The CDR3 sequence: CASSLLPWTVYGYTF. Here the CDR3 DNA reads TGTGCCAGCAGTTTATTACCCTGGACAGTCTATGGCTACACCTTC.

The V gene is TRBV27, the J gene TRBJ2-7; 10 bases match TRBD1. After removal of 7 bases from V and 2 bases from J, the junction contained 8 bases not matched to a gene. The CDR3 sequence is 15 residues long. CDR1 is MNHEY, CDR2 SMNVEV, per germline (reference sequence). CDR3 sequence: CASTSTGTGAYEQYF. DNA of the CDR3: TGTGCCAGCACCTCAACGGGGACAGGGGCCTACGAGCAGTACTTC.

V usage is TRBV4-3 and J usage is TRBJ1-1; D is possibly TRBD1 (5 bases). Looked up from germline, CDR1 is LGHNA and CDR2 is YSLEER. Trimming left V 2 bases short and J 2 bases short, with 6 bases between. This CDR3 is 13 amino acids long. Here the CDR3 reads CASSQRGNTEAFF. In nucleotides, the CDR3 is TGCGCCAGCAGCCAAAGGGGTAACACTGAAGCTTTCTTT.

The chain combines TRBV19 with TRBJ2-3, with 9 bases aligning to TRBD1. V dropped 5 bases and J dropped 1; count of bases not matched to a gene: 4. Per germline, CDR1 LNHDA and CDR2 SQIVND (reference sequence). The CDR3 consists of 15 residues. CDR3 sequence (DNA): TGTGCCAGTAGTCCTTGGGACAGGGGCACAGATACGCAGTATTTT. Amino acids: CASSPWDRGTDTQYF.

In DNA form, the CDR3 reads TGTGCCAGCAGCCAATCTCCGACGGGTAGCACAGATACGCAGTATTTT. Amino acid sequence: CASSQSPTGSTDTQYF. This sequence joins TRBV16 and TRBJ2-3; D is unresolved. The germline V gene has CDR1 KGHSY and CDR2 FQNENV. V was pared by 0 bases and J by 0 bases, with 10 bases between. The length of the CDR3 is 16 residues.

The chain joins TRBV27 to TRBJ1-6; D is perhaps TRBD1 (6 bases). V lost 4 bases and J 9 bases, leaving 10 bases between the germline ends. This CDR3 has 13 residues. Germline values: CDR1 MNHEY, CDR2 SMNVEV (reference sequence). In nucleotides, the CDR3 is TGTGCCAGCAGTTCCGACAGGTTTTCACCCCTCCACTTT. Protein: CASSSDRFSPLHF.

The chain couples TRBV5-4 to TRBJ1-6, with unresolved D. CDR3 length equals 13 residues. V was cut by 0 bases and J by 8 bases, with 6 bases left in between. CDR1 is SGHNT and CDR2 is YYREEE in the germline V gene (reference sequence). The CDR3 region has the DNA TGTGCCAGCAGCTTGGCTTTGGATTCACCCCTCCACTTT. Amino acid sequence: CASSLALDSPLHF.

CDR3 coding DNA: TGTGCCAGCAGCGATAGACAGGGGGCCACTGAAGCTTTCTTT. Translating gives CASSDRQGATEAFF. The V gene is TRBV7-9, the J gene TRBJ1-1; 10 nucleotides align to TRBD1. Per the germline V gene, CDR1 is SEHNR and CDR2 is FQNEAQ (reference sequence). J lost 4 bases, V lost 5 bases, and 4 bases had no gene match. The CDR3 has 14 residues.

This chain uses TRBV4-1 with TRBJ1-2; D remains ambiguous. The length of the CDR3 is 17 residues. Germline V gene data show CDR1 as MGHRA and CDR2 as YSYEKL. V gave up 0 bases and J gave up 1 base, with 15 bases separating them. The CDR3 protein is CASSQEGPWLHNYGYTF. The CDR3 bases are TGCGCCAGCAGCCAAGAGGGTCCTTGGTTGCATAACTATGGCTACACCTTC.

The J gene is TRBJ1-3, the V gene TRBV19, with 7 bases lining up with TRBD1. Germline CDR1 is LNHDA and CDR2 is SQIVND (reference sequence). The CDR3 is 14 amino acids. V shed 7 bases, J shed 3 bases, and the junction held 6 bases outside the gene matches. The CDR3 sequence is CASTSQGSGNTIYF. DNA for the CDR3: TGTGCCAGTACGTCACAGGGGAGTGGAAACACCATATATTTT.

V usage is TRBV15 and J usage is TRBJ2-1; no definite D call. The V end lost 1 base, the J end lost 3 bases, and 10 bases lay between the germline ends. This CDR3 has 15 amino acids. The V gene's germline CDR1 is LNHNV and CDR2 YYDKDF (reference sequence). The DNA for the CDR3 is TGTGCCACCAGCAGAGTGGCTGACATCTACAATGAGCAGTTCTTC. Encoded protein: CATSRVADIYNEQFF.

This clone was counted a single time. The chain links TRBV3-1 (or the pseudogene TRBV3-2) to TRBJ1-1; 12 bases fit TRBD1. Germline lookup yields CDR1 LGHDT and CDR2 YNNKEL (reference sequence). The J segment lost 4 bases and the V segment lost 4 bases, leaving 16 bases of the junction unmatched. The CDR3 sequence is 19 residues long. In nucleotides, the CDR3 is TGTGCCAGCAGCCGCAGACGGGACAGGGGGCGTTGGTCACGCACTGAAGCTTTCTTT. It translates to CASSRRRDRGRWSRTEAFF.